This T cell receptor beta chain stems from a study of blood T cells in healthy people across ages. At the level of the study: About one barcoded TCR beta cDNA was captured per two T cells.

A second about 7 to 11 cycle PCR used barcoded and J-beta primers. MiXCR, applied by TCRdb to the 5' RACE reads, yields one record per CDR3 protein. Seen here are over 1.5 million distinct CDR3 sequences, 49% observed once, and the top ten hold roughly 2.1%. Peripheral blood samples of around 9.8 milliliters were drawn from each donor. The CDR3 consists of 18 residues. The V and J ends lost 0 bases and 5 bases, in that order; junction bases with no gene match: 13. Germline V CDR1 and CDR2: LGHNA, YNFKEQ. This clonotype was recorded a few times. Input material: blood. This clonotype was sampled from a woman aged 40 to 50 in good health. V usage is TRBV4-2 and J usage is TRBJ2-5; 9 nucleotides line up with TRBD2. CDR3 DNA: TGTGCCAGCAGCCAAGAATTGGGGCTAGCGGGGATGGAGGAGACCCAGTACTTC. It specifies CASSQELGLAGMEETQYF.